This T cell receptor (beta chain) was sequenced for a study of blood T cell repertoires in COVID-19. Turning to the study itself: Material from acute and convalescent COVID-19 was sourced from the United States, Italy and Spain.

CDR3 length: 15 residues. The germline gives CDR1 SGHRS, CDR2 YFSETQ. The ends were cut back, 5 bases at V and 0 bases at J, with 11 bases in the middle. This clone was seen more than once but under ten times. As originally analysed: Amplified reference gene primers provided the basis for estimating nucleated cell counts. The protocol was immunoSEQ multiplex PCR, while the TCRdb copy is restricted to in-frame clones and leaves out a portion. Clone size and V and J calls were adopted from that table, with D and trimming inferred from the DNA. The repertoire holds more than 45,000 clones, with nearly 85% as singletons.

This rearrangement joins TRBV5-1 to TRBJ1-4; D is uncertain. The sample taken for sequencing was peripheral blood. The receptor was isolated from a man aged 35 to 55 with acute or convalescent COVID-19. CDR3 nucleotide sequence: TGCGCCAGCAGGTTACGAGGGACAACTAATGAAAAACTGTTTTTT. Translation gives CASRLRGTTNEKLFF.